This T cell receptor (beta chain) derives from a study of monozygotic twins with inflammatory bowel disease. Study-level points and caveats: People with IBD had fewer clonotypes in common with others than healthy twins did, especially with disease activity. A lone strong IBD-associated signal or clonotype found no support.

The length of the CDR3 is 15 residues. The germline CDR1 and CDR2 sequences are LNHDA and SQIVND (reference sequence). A note on this clonotype: Its target is unknown.

Researchers generated cDNA in eight separate reactions per sample. TCRdb re-called the 5' RACE reads; every CDR3 protein appears as one record, without DNA. Its table lists some 450,000 distinct CDR3 sequences. The source of this sequence is a human donor with ulcerative colitis or Crohn's disease, or a healthy co-twin of an affected twin (not recorded which). Material: blood. The rearrangement joins TRBV19 to TRBJ2-7; the D call of TRBD2 rests on TCRdb alone, since no DNA is present to check it. This CDR3 reads CASRDLAGGTYEQYF. The full variable domain, completed using reference TRBV19 and TRBJ2-7, is DGGITQSPKYLFRKEGQNVTLSCEQNLNHDAMYWYRQDPGQGLRLIYYSQIVNDFQKGDIAEGYSVSREKKESFPLTVTSAQKNPTAFYLCASRDLAGGTYEQYFGPGTRLTVT.